This T cell receptor beta chain was captured in a study of CD4 and CD8 cells across lung adenocarcinoma regions. MiXCR, applied by TCRdb to the PCR reads, yields one record per CDR3 protein. The data contain 14,000 or so distinct CDR3 sequences, approximately 44% of them seen just once; the ten biggest clones take up 17%. The patients had localized lung adenocarcinoma, a non-small cell subtype. The ends lost 4 bases at V and 7 bases at J; junction bases unmatched: 12. The CDR3 has 15 amino acids. The germline CDR1 and CDR2 sequences are LNHDA and SQIVND (reference sequence). Sequencing input: CD4+ T cells from the center of a lung tumor. The clonotype was recovered from a male donor with lung adenocarcinoma. The CD4 and CD8 labels of this study may be unreliable. The chain carries TRBV19 and TRBJ2-5; TRBD1 matches 7 bases. The CDR3 region is CASSTSGTDIGTQYF. The CDR3 DNA is TGTGCCAGTAGTACTTCCGGGACAGACATCGGGACCCAGTACTTC.